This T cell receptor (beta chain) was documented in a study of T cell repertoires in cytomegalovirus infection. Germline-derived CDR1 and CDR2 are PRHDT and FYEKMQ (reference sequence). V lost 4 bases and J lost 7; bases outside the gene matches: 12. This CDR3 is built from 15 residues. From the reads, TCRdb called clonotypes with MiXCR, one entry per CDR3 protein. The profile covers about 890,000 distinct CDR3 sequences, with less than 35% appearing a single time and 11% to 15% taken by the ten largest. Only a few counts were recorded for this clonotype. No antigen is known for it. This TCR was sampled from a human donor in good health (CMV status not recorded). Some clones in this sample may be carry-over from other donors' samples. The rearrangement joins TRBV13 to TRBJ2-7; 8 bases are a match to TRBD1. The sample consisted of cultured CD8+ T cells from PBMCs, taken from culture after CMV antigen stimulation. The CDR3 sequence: CASSSPTGAPREQYF. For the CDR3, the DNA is TGTGCCAGCAGCTCTCCGACAGGGGCCCCTCGGGAGCAGTACTTC. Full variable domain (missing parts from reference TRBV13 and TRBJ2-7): AAGVIQSPRHLIKEKRETATLKCYPIPRHDTVYWYQQGPGQDPQFLISFYEKMQSDKGSIPDRFSAQQFSDYHSELNMSSLELGDSALYFCASSSPTGAPREQYFGPGTRLTVT.